Detailed here is one T cell receptor beta chain. Its antigen is unknown. Patients had chemo-refractory metastatic non-small-cell lung cancer and received focal radiation plus CTLA-4 blockade that used ipilimumab. This specimen comes from a study of radiotherapy plus CTLA-4 blockade in lung cancer. Study-wide context: Of all patients, around 19% responded objectively and approximately 31% showed disease control.

CDR3 length: 15 residues. The V gene's germline CDR1 is SEHNR and CDR2 FQNEAQ (reference sequence). The germline V and J ends were trimmed by 3 bases and 4 bases, with 15 bases remaining between them. The study, taken as a whole, reports: Alongside interferon-beta, early blood T cell clone dynamics were reportedly the best predictor of response. There was expansion of tumor-derived TCR clones in blood after radiotherapy plus ipilimumab.

Here immunoSEQ multiplex PCR was the method, and the copy in TCRdb shows in-frame clones only, minus some. This sample has some 90,000 clones, with around 88% found just once. This chain joins TRBV7-9 and TRBJ2-5; D may be TRBD1 (6 bases). Sequenced here: peripheral blood, sampled from a patient treated with radiotherapy plus ipilimumab. The sequence derives from a human donor with non-small cell lung cancer who had a partial response to radiotherapy plus ipilimumab. CDR3 coding DNA: TGTGCCAGCAGCTTCAATCTGGACAGAAGAGAGACCCAGTACTTC. The encoded protein is CASSFNLDRRETQYF.